This note documents a single T cell receptor (beta chain) sequence. The unsorted libraries were made from 2 million PBMCs kept at -80 C. The data stem from a study of neurological immune-mediated disorders. With 10-nucleotide random UMIs, 5'RACE was used to make the cDNA. A single run covered 15-18 subjects with over 180 million TCR-beta sequences. TCRdb recomputed calls from the 5' RACE reads with MiXCR, one row per CDR3 protein. The table lists roughly 40,000 distinct CDR3 sequences, 2% to 2.5% of them singletons. The CDR3 loop spans 10 amino acids. CDR1 and CDR2 (germline): KGHSH, LQKENI. Trimming removed 6 bases at V and 7 bases at J, with 3 bases between.

The chain is built from TRBV18 and TRBJ2-2; D remains unclear. The sample comprised PBMCs. The sequence derives from a man in his fifties or sixties with multiple sclerosis. CDR3 bases: TGTGCCAGCTCTGACGGGGAGCTGTTTTTT. Translating it yields CASSDGELFF.